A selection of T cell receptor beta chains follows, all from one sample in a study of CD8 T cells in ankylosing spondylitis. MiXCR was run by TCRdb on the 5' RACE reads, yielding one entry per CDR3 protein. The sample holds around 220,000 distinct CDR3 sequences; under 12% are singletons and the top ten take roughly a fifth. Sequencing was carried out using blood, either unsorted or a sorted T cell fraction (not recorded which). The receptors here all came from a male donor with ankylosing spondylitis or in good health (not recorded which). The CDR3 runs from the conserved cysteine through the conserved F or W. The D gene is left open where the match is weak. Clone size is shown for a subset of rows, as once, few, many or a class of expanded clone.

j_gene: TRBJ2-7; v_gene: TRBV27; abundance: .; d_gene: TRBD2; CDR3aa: CASKSLAGGSYEQYF; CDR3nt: TGTGCCAGCAAATCATTAGCGGGGGGTTCCTACGAGCAGTACTTC
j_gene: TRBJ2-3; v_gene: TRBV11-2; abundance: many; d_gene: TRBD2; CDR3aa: CASSKTGGPTDTQYF; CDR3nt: TGTGCCAGCAGCAAGACGGGGGGGCCAACAGATACGCAGTATTTT
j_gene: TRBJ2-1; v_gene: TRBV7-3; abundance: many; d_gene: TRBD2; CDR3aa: CASSIQAGAQEEQFF; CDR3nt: TGTGCCAGCAGCATTCAAGCGGGGGCCCAGGAGGAGCAGTTCTTC
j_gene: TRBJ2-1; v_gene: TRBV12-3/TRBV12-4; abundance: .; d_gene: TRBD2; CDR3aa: CASSSREGSYNEQFF; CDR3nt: TGTGCCAGCAGTTCCAGGGAGGGGTCCTACAATGAGCAGTTCTTC
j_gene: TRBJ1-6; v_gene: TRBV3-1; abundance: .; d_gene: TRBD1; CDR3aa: CASSQDRDSYNSPLHF; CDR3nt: TGTGCCAGCAGCCAAGATCGGGACAGCTATAATTCACCCCTCCACTTT
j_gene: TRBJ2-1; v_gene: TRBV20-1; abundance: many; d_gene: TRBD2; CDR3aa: CSARDSAGETYSYNEQFF; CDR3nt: TGCAGTGCTAGAGATTCGGCGGGGGAAACTTACTCCTACAATGAGCAGTTCTTC
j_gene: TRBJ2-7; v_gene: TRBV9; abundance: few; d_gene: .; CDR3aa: CASSGDDNYEQYF; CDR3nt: TGTGCCAGCAGCGGGGACGACAACTACGAGCAGTACTTC
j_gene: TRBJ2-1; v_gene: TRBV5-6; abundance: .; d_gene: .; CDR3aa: CASSLGGSSYEQFF; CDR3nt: TGTGCCAGCAGCTTGGGGGGAAGCTCCTACGAGCAGTTCTTC
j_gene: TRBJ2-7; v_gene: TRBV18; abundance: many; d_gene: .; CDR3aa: CASSPLGQSYEQYF; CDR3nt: TGTGCCAGCTCACCATTAGGACAATCCTACGAGCAGTACTTC
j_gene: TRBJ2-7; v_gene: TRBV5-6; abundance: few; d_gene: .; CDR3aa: CASSLLDTYEQYF; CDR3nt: TGTGCCAGCAGCTTGTTGGATACCTACGAGCAGTACTTC
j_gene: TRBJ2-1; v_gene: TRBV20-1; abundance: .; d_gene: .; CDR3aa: CSANRVGEQFF; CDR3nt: TGCAGTGCTAACAGGGTCGGTGAGCAGTTCTTC
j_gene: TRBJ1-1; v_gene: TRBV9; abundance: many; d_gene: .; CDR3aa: CASSSPMGGLRDTEAFF; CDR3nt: TGTGCCAGCAGCTCCCCCATGGGAGGGTTACGAGACACTGAAGCTTTCTTT
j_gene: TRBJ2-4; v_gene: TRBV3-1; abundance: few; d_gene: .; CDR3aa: CASSPQVGRGKSKNIQYF; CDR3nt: TGTGCCAGCAGCCCCCAGGTTGGCAGGGGAAAATCGAAAAACATTCAGTACTTC
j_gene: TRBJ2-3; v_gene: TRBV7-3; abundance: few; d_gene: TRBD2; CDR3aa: CASSPGTSGATDTQYF; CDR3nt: TGTGCCAGCAGCCCGGGGACTAGCGGGGCCACAGATACGCAGTATTTT
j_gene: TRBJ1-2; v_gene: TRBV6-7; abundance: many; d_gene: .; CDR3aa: CASSQLHGYTF; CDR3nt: TGTGCCAGCAGTCAGCTCCATGGCTACACCTTC
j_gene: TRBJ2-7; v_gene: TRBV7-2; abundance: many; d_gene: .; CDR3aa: CASSLRVGRSEQYF; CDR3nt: TGTGCCAGCAGCTTAAGGGTCGGGCGTTCCGAGCAGTACTTC
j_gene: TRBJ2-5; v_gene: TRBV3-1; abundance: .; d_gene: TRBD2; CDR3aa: CASSGTSGGSQETQYF; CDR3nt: TGTGCCAGCAGCGGGACGAGCGGGGGATCACAAGAGACCCAGTACTTC
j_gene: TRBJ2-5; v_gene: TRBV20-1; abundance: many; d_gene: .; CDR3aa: CSADRTARETQYF; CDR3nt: TGCAGTGCTGATCGGACGGCCAGGGAGACCCAGTACTTC
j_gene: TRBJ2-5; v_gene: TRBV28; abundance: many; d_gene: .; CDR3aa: CASSSSGTKKTQYF; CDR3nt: TGTGCCAGCAGTTCGTCCGGGACAAAAAAGACCCAGTACTTC
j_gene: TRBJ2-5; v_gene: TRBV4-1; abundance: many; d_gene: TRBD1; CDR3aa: CASSQDWPPGTGVRETQYF; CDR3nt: TGCGCCAGCAGCCAAGATTGGCCGCCCGGGACAGGGGTTCGGGAGACCCAGTACTTC
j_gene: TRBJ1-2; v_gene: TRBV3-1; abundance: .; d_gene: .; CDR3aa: CASSQEGGDGYTF; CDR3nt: TGTGCCAGCAGCCAAGAAGGAGGCGATGGCTACACCTTC
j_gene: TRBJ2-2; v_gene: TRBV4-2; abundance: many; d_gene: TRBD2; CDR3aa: CASSRTYGTSGRGTGELFF; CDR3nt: TGTGCCAGCAGCCGCACCTACGGGACTAGCGGCCGGGGCACCGGGGAGCTGTTTTTT
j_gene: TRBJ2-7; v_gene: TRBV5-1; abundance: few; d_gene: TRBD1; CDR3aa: CASSLAAGGRYEQYF; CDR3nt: TGCGCCAGCAGCTTGGCCGCAGGGGGCAGGTACGAGCAGTACTTC